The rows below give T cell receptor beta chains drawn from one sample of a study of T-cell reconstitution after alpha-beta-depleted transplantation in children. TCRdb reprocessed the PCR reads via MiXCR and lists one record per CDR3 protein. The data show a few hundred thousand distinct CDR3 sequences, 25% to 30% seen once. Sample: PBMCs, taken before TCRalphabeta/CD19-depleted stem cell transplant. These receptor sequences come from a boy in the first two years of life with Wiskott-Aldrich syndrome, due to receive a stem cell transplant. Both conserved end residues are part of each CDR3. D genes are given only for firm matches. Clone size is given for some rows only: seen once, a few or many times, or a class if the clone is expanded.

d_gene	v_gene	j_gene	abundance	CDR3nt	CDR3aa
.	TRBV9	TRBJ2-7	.	TGTGCCAGCAGCGTAGGACAGGCTTCCTACGAGCAGTACTTC	CASSVGQASYEQYF
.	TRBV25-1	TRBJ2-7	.	TGTGCCAGCAGTGGGACTGGGGCTAGGGAGCAGTACTTC	CASSGTGAREQYF
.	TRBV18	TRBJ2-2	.	TGTGCCAGCTCACAAAGACAGGTTCGGTCCGGGGAGCTGTTTTTT	CASSQRQVRSGELFF
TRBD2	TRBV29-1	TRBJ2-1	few	TGCAGCGTCGCATTATTTAGCGGGAGTACACGAGGCTACAATGAGCAGTTCTTC	CSVALFSGSTRGYNEQFF
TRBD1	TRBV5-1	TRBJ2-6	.	TGCGCCAGCAGCTTGGAAACAGGGGCCGGTGGGGCCAACGTCCTGACTTTC	CASSLETGAGGANVLTF
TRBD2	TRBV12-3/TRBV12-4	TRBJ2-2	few	TGTGCCAGCAGTTTAAAGGGAGGGCCCGGGGAGCTGTTTTTT	CASSLKGGPGELFF
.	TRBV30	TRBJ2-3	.	TGTGCCTGGAGTGTAGAGCAGTCATCCCGCACAGATACGCAGTATTTT	CAWSVEQSSRTDTQYF
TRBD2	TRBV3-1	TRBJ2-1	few	TGTGCCAGCAGACGACTAGCGGGCGAGCCCAATGAGCAGTTCTTC	CASRRLAGEPNEQFF
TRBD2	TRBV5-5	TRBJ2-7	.	TGTGCCAGCAGCTTGGCTAGCGGGAGGACCTCCTACGAGCAGTACTTC	CASSLASGRTSYEQYF
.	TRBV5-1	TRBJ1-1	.	TGCGCCAGCAGCTTAACAGAACGAAATACTGAAGCTTTCTTT	CASSLTERNTEAFF
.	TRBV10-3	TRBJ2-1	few	TGTGCCACCCTAAGGGGAGACTCCTACAATGAGCAGTTCTTC	CATLRGDSYNEQFF
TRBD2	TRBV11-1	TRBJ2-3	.	TGTGCCAGCAGCGCGGTGGGGGCTAGCGGGCCCCTTATGAATACGCAGTATTTT	CASSAVGASGPLMNTQYF
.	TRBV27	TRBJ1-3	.	TGTGCCAGCAGCCTATTTTTCCCCGACAGGTCCTCTGGAAACACCATATATTTT	CASSLFFPDRSSGNTIYF
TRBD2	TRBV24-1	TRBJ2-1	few	TGTGCCACCAGCCGGACTAGCGGCCAACACAATGAGCAGTTCTTC	CATSRTSGQHNEQFF
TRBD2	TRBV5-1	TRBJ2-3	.	TGCGCCAGCAGCCAACTAGCGGGAGGGGCCACAGATACGCAGTATTTT	CASSQLAGGATDTQYF
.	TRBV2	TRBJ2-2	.	TGTGCCAGCAGTACGGGGGCGAACACCGGGGAGCTGTTTTTT	CASSTGANTGELFF
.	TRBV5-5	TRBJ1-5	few	TGTGCCAGCAGCTTGGGGTTCGTCAATCAGCCCCAGCATTTT	CASSLGFVNQPQHF
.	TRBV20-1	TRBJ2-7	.	TGCAGTGCTCTTTCGGACAGCTACGAGCAGTACTTC	CSALSDSYEQYF
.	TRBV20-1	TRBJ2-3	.	TGCAGTGCTAGTTTCTCGCAAAGCACAGATACGCAGTATTTT	CSASFSQSTDTQYF
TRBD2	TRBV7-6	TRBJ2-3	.	TGTGCCAGCAGCAGCTTAGCGGGAGGGCTAGCCACGCAGTATTTT	CASSSLAGGLATQYF